The 4 T cell receptor beta chains below all came from one sample that was sequenced in a study of Ad26.COV2.S vaccination and SARS-CoV-2 variants. This table comes from immunoSEQ multiplex PCR, and its TCRdb copy is limited to in-frame clones, with some not included. The table has roughly 350,000 clones, about 89% seen once; the top ten hold about 4.6%. Noted treatment: 15 to 20 received Ad26.COV2.S at low or high dose, single or two shots; roughly 5 received placebo; per-sample allocation not given. Day 63 following the first vaccine or placebo injection was when the samples were taken. The sample consisted of peripheral blood, taken in a trial of Ad26.COV2.S vaccine versus placebo. These receptors all come from a person between 18 and 60 years old who received the Ad26.COV2.S COVID-19 vaccine or a placebo.

The genes are TRBV5-1 and TRBJ2-7, with D perhaps matching TRBD1 (5 bases). Germline CDR1 and CDR2: SGHRS and YFSETQ. The V end lost 0 bases, the J end lost 6 bases, and 7 bases lay between the germline ends. The CDR3 consists of 12 residues. The CDR3 sequence is CASSLAQGEQYF. The CDR3 bases are TGCGCCAGCAGCTTGGCCCAGGGCGAGCAGTACTTC.

The J gene is TRBJ2-1, the V gene TRBV19, with D perhaps matching TRBD2 (6 bases). Looked up from germline, CDR1 is LNHDA and CDR2 is SQIVND (reference sequence). The CDR3 is 17 amino acids. The V end was cut by 3 bases, the J end by 1 base, with 16 bases between. The CDR3 nucleotides read TGTGCCAGTAGTATCGGAAGTGGGGGGTTTTCCTACAATGAGCAGTTCTTC. This codes for CASSIGSGGFSYNEQFF.

The gene calls are TRBV28 and TRBJ1-2, with D hard to call. The V end lost 8 bases, the J end lost 3 bases, and 10 bases lay between the germline ends. CDR1 is MDHEN, CDR2 SYDVKM, per germline. This CDR3 region has 12 residues. For the CDR3, the DNA is TGTGCCAGCCGGGGTAATGACTATGGCTACACCTTC. Its protein is CASRGNDYGYTF.

J is TRBJ1-2 and V is TRBV2, with 9 bases that match TRBD1. J was trimmed by 4 bases and V by 6 bases; bases with no gene match: 6. Germline loops: CDR1 SNHLY, CDR2 FYNNEI. This CDR3 has 14 amino acids. The CDR3 DNA reads TGTGCCAGCAGATTTGGACAGGGGTCCTATGGCTACACCTTC. Amino acids: CASRFGQGSYGYTF.